These T cell receptor beta chains were read from a single sample in a study of graft-versus-host responses after intestinal transplantation. These receptors have no known antigen. Assay: immunoSEQ multiplex PCR; the TCRdb copy retains only in-frame clones and omits some. The profile shows about 92,000 clones, roughly four fifths of them singletons. This specimen was unstimulated CD8+ T cells sorted from spleen or lymph node cells, taken before intestinal transplant. The receptors derive from a human donor who received an intestinal transplant. CDR3s include the opening cysteine and the closing phenylalanine or tryptophan. The D gene is left open where the match is weak. Not every row has a clone size; where given, it reads once, few, many or a size class.

clone_size	j_call	v_call	d_call	cdr3_nt	cdr3_aa
NA	TRBJ2-5	TRBV6-5	TRBD2	TGTGCCAGCAGTTACCGACTAGCGGGGGTGGAGACCCAGTACTTC	CASSYRLAGVETQYF
NA	TRBJ2-7	TRBV5-1	TRBD1	TGCGCCAGCAGCTCCCCCGGGACAGGGGAAGAGCAGTACTTC	CASSSPGTGEEQYF
once	TRBJ2-7	TRBV7-9	TRBD1	TGTGCCAGCAGCCCCCCCGGGACAGTCTACGAGCAGTACTTC	CASSPPGTVYEQYF
NA	TRBJ2-7	TRBV10-3	NA	TGTGCCATCAGCCCTCTGGACAGCTCCTACGAGCAGTACTTC	CAISPLDSSYEQYF
NA	TRBJ2-1	TRBV19	TRBD2	TGTGCCAGTAGTATAGCCACTAGCGGGTTTCTATATGAGCAGTTCTTC	CASSIATSGFLYEQFF
NA	TRBJ2-7	TRBV5-1	TRBD2	TGCGCCAGCAGCTTGGAGACGGGAGGGTACGAGCAGTACTTC	CASSLETGGYEQYF
NA	TRBJ1-6	TRBV6-5	NA	TGTGCCAGCAGTTACTCAAGGGGATCACCCCTCCACTTT	CASSYSRGSPLHF
once	TRBJ2-7	TRBV5-6	TRBD2	TGTGCCAGCAGCTTGGCCGGGGTGGGCGGGGGATTCCGCTCCTACGAGCAGTACTTC	CASSLAGVGGGFRSYEQYF
once	TRBJ1-2	TRBV27	TRBD1	TGTGCCAGCAGTCCGGGATGGACAGGGAACTATGGCTACACCTTC	CASSPGWTGNYGYTF
once	TRBJ2-5	TRBV30	TRBD1	TGTGCCTTACAGGGGGGTGAGACCCAGTACTTC	CALQGGETQYF
NA	TRBJ1-2	TRBV5-4	NA	TGTGCCAGCAGCTTCCGGACCTCGGGCTATGGCTACACCTTC	CASSFRTSGYGYTF
NA	TRBJ2-1	TRBV13	NA	TGTGCCAGCAGCTTAGTTCCAAATGAGCAGTTCTTC	CASSLVPNEQFF
NA	TRBJ2-1	TRBV11-3	NA	TGTGCCAGCAGCTTAGAGGGACGGGAAGCGGATGAGCAGTTCTTC	CASSLEGREADEQFF
NA	TRBJ2-1	TRBV12-5	TRBD1	TGTGCTAGTGGTTTGGTAAGGGGGCTCGGTGAGCAGTTCTTC	CASGLVRGLGEQFF
NA	TRBJ1-1	TRBV19	TRBD1	TGTGCCAGTAGCACCGGGACAGGGTATACTGAAGCTTTCTTT	CASSTGTGYTEAFF
NA	TRBJ2-2	TRBV27	NA	TGTGCCAGCAGTTTATCGACGGAACTCACGATGGAGCTGTTTTTT	CASSLSTELTMELFF